This T cell receptor (beta chain) was documented in a study of cytomegalovirus exposure and HLA in healthy donors. Primers included in the PCR were 60 Vbeta and 13 Jbeta primers. Here immunoSEQ multiplex PCR was the method, and the copy in TCRdb shows in-frame clones only, minus some. The table includes 150,000 to 200,000 clones, 84% detected once. As for the donors, each was a healthy bone marrow donor. As concerns this clone: The antigen is undetermined.

Findings and limits, study-wide: Most TCR sequences proved rare, with some public TCRs found in many donors.

V gave up 3 bases and J gave up 10 bases, with 19 bases separating them. Germline assignment: CDR1 PRHDT and CDR2 FYEKMQ (reference sequence). There are 15 residues in the CDR3. The chain joins TRBV13 to TRBJ2-1; TRBD2 is a possible D gene (5 bases). Sequenced material: PBMCs. The origin of this receptor is a man aged 18 to 30 in good health and CMV-seronegative. The CDR3 DNA follows: TGTGCCAGCAGCTTGCGCAATGGCCTCCCGGGAGAGCAGTTCTTC. Protein: CASSLRNGLPGEQFF.